This T cell receptor (beta chain) originates from a study of post-analysis software for immune sequencing data. Germline V gives CDR1 MNHEY, CDR2 SVGEGT. Deletions cut 9 bases from V and 0 bases from J, with 12 bases between. The CDR3 runs to 15 residues. Prepared libraries of TCR beta cDNA carried unique molecular identifiers. One entry per CDR3 protein, called by TCRdb with MiXCR from the PCR reads. Of hundreds of thousands of distinct CDR3 sequences in the sample, 59% were seen once. This clonotype was seen more than once but under ten times. The antigen is undetermined. The study's findings and limits: Compared with controls, patients had more of about 5 TRBV segments, including TRBV5-6, TRBV5-1 and TRBV20-1.

The sample comprised blood. This TCR derives from a girl aged 2-10 years with multiple sclerosis. V usage is TRBV6-2 or TRBV6-3 and J usage is TRBJ2-6, with unresolved D. This CDR3 reads CASRPTASGANVLTF. CDR3 DNA sequence: TGTGCCAGTCGACCCACCGCCTCTGGGGCCAACGTCCTGACTTTC.